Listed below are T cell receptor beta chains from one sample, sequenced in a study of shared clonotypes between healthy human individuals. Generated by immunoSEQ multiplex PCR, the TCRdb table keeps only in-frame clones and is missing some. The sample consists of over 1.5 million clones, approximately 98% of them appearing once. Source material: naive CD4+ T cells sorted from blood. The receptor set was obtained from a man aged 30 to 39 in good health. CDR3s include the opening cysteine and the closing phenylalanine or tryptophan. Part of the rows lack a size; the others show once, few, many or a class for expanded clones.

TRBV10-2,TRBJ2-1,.,CASRDNLGGYEQFF
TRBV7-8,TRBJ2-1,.,CASSLGQRSSYNEQFF
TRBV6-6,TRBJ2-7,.,CASSYNQPTYEQYF
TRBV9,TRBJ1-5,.,CASSVGQELQPQHF
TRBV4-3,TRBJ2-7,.,CASSQVRGRGDYEQYF
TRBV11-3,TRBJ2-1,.,CASSLGPLSGQFF
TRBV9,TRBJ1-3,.,CASSPETDSGNTIYF
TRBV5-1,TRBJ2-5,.,CASSARDSYRETQYF
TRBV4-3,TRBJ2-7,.,CASSQDSQGYEQYF
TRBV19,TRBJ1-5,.,CASSAQVGGNQPQHF
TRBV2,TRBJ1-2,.,CASSETALYGYTF
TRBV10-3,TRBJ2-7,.,CAISESGLAGLYEQYF
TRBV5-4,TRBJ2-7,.,CASSPLAGEVNEQYF
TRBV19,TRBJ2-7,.,CASSHLLGGGEQYF
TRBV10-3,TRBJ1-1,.,CAITPQGNTEAFF
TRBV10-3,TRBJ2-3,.,CAISEAYPTDTQYF
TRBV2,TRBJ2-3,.,CASSVTRRGAGASDTQYF
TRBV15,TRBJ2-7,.,CATSRDLGGTYEQYF
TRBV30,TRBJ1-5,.,CAWDRQGLNQPQHF
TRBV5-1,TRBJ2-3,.,CASSPGLAGGSTDTQYF
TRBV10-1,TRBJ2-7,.,CASNNLTASYEQYF
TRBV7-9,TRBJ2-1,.,CASSPYYRGSDEQFF
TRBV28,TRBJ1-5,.,CASSLGWGRQPQHF
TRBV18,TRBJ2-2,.,CASSLGLAGAGGELFF
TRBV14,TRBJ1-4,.,CASSQRTGINEKLFF
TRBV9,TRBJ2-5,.,CASSGRGGGVETQYF
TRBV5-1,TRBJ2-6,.,CASSLGRRFSGANVLTF
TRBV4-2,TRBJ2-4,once,CASSPRGAEAKNIQYF
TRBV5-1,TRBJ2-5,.,CASSLVPRGQGETQYF
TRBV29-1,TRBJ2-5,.,CSVVSGGETQYF
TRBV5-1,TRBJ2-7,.,CASSSIAGGPREEQYF
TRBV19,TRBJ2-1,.,CASSTTFDNAQFF
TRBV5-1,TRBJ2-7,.,CASSLFGTTSYEQYF
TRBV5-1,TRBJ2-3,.,CASSLSSVQHRTDTQYF
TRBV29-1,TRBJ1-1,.,CSVHRVLGTEAFF
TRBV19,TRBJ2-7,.,CASSIAGTNYEQYF
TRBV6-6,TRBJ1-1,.,CASKLQLMNTEAFF
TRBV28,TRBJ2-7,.,CASSSDRREQYF
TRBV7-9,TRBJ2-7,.,CASSLGQGIDEQYF
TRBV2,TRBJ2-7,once,CASSMEVYEQYF
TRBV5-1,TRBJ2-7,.,CASSFGLADSYEQYF
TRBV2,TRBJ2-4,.,CASRASEAKNIQYF
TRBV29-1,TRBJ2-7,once,CSVGDLELYEQYF
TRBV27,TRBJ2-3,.,CASSYIRGTDTQYF
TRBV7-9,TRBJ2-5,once,CATNLKETQYF
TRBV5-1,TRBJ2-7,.,CASSSGQGVVLQYF
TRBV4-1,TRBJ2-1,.,CASSQDGSGGPREYEQFF
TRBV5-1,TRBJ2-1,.,CASSYHRGRDNEQFF
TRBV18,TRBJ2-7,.,CASSASRTGTEQYF
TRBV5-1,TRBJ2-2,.,CASRRAGGPGELFF
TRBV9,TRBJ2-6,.,CASSVRGPGANVLTF
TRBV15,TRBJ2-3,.,CATSRGHSTDTQYF
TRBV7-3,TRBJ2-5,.,CASSLSGQETQYF
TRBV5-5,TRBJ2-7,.,CASSVTGTGSEQYF
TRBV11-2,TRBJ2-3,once,CASTLLTSGMGPSTDTQYF
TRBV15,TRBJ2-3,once,CASGGRKGGYTDTQYF
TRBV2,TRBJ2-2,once,CAREQGNTGELFF
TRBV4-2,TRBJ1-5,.,CASSQDLLEDNQPQHF